What follows is one TCR beta chain and its context. Antigen: not known. In the PCR, 60 Vbeta and 13 Jbeta primers were used. Libraries were prepared by immunoSEQ multiplex PCR; TCRdb keeps only in-frame clonotypes and omits some of them. The table includes 150,000 to 160,000 clones, 60% to 85% detected once. This sample is part of a study of cytomegalovirus exposure and HLA in healthy donors. General study points: Some V segments could not be told apart, so they were left out, TRBV6-2 and TRBV6-3 among them. In a later analysis, V- and J-gene trimming of beta chains associated with a DCLRE1C missense variant, replicated independently.

This CDR3 is built from 17 residues. The germline gives CDR1 SQVTM, CDR2 ANQGSEA. V was clipped by 5 bases and J by 4 bases; unmatched bases: 17. Though nominally healthy at sampling, donors likely had unrecorded immune exposures. The sample comprised PBMCs. The rearrangement uses TRBV29-1 and TRBJ2-7; TRBD1 aligns across 10 bases. The TCR sequence derives from a woman in her forties in good health and CMV-seronegative. Written as DNA, the CDR3 is TGCAGCGTTTTTTTGGCGGTGACGGGACAGGGGAGGTACGAGCAGTACTTC. Its translation: CSVFLAVTGQGRYEQYF.